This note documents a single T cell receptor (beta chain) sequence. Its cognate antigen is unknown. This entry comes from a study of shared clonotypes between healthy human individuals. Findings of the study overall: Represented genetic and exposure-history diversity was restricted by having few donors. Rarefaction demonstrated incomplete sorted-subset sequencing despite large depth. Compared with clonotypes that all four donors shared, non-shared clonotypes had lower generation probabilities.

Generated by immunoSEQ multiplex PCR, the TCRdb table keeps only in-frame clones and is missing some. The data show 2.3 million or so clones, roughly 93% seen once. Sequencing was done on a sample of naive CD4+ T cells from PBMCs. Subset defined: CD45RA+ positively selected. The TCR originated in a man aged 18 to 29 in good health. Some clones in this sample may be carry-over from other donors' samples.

The CDR3, as DNA: TGTGCCAGCAGCCCCCGGGACAGGGAGAGGTCCCGGGTTGTTGAGACCCAGTACTTC. Protein: CASSPRDRERSRVVETQYF. V is TRBV9 and J is TRBJ2-5; 9 nucleotides agree with TRBD1. CDR1 SGDLS and CDR2 YYNGEE come from the germline V gene. The CDR3 is 19 amino acids. The ends lost 4 bases at V and 5 bases at J; junction bases unmatched: 21.